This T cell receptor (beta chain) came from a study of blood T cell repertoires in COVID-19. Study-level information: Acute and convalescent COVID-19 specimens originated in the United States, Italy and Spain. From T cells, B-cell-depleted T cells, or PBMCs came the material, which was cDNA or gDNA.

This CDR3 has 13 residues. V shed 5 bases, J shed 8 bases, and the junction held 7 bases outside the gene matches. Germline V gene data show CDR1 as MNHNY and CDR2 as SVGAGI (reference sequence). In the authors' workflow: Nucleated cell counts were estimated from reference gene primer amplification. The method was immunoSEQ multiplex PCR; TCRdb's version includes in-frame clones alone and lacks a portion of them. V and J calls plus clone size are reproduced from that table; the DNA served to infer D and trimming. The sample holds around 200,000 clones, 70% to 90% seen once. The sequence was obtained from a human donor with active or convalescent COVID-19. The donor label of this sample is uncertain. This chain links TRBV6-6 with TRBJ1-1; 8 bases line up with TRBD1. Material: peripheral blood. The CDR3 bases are TGTGCCAGCAGTCCCTCCCGGGACAGGGAAGCTTTCTTT. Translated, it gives CASSPSRDREAFF.